The rows below give T cell receptor beta chains drawn from one sample of a study of T cells after posttransplantation cyclophosphamide. Assay used: immunoSEQ multiplex PCR; TCRdb lists only in-frame clones, some missing. This sample has some 11,000 clones, each found more than once. The specimen comprised PBMCs, sampled after allogeneic stem cell transplant with posttransplant cyclophosphamide. These receptors originate from a female patient between 35 and 55 years old who received an allogeneic stem cell transplant from a related donor, was CMV-positive, and had acute GVHD only. Some T cells may originate from the graft donor. CDR3s include the opening cysteine and the closing phenylalanine or tryptophan. D genes are given only for firm matches. Rows may omit the clone size; those that give it use once, few, many or a size class.

>TRBV4-2|many|TRBD1|TRBJ1-5
TGTGCCAGCAGCCAAGTAAGCCCAGCATCGGCAGGGGGCGTAGGTCGGAGCAATCAGCCCCAGCATTTT
CASSQVSPASAGGVGRSNQPQHF
>TRBV5-1|many|NA|TRBJ1-4
TGCGCCAGCAGCCCAAGTGATGGCCCTAATGAAAAACTGTTTTTT
CASSPSDGPNEKLFF
>TRBV7-6|many|NA|TRBJ2-1
TGTGCCAGCAGCTTGGGGCTGCAGGCTGAGCAGTTCTTC
CASSLGLQAEQFF
>TRBV9|many|TRBD1|TRBJ1-4
TGTGCCAGCAGCAGGACAGGGGGCGATGAAAAACTGTTTTTT
CASSRTGGDEKLFF
>TRBV7-2|NA|TRBD2|TRBJ2-5
TGTGCCAGCAGCCTGGGACTAGCGGGAGGGCCCGAGACCCAGTACTTC
CASSLGLAGGPETQYF
>TRBV5-6|many|NA|TRBJ2-3
TGTGCCAGCAGCTTGTTGCGGGCGGTCACAGATACGCAGTATTTT
CASSLLRAVTDTQYF
>TRBV9|few|NA|TRBJ1-1
TGTGCCAGCAGCCTCCCGCCCGCGGGCACTGAAGCTTTCTTT
CASSLPPAGTEAFF
>TRBV10-3|many|TRBD1|TRBJ1-4
TGTGCCATCAGTCACGGACAGGCAGGACTAAGCGAAAAACTGTTTTTT
CAISHGQAGLSEKLFF
>TRBV27|NA|NA|TRBJ1-3
TGTGCCAGCAGTCCCCCCACGGGAAGCACCATATATTTT
CASSPPTGSTIYF
>TRBV12-2|many|NA|TRBJ2-1
TGTGCAAGTCGCTTAGGGAGTAGCGGGAGGTACGAGCAGTTCTTC
CASRLGSSGRYEQFF
>TRBV5-5|many|NA|TRBJ2-1
TGTGCCAGCAGCTCCCGCCCGACAGAGGCCTACAATGAGCAGTTCTTC
CASSSRPTEAYNEQFF
>TRBV10-3|many|NA|TRBJ1-1
TGTGCCATCAGCACCCCAGGGGACGCTGAAGCTTTCTTT
CAISTPGDAEAFF
>TRBV30|few|TRBD1|TRBJ2-1
TGTGCCTGGAGTGTACACAGGGGGCCTGGAAATGAGCAGTTCTTC
CAWSVHRGPGNEQFF
>TRBV5-1|few|TRBD2|TRBJ2-6
TGCGCCAGCAGCCCAGGACTAGCGGGTCCCTCTGGGGCCAACGTCCTGACTTTC
CASSPGLAGPSGANVLTF
>TRBV15|many|NA|TRBJ1-2
TGTGCCACCAGCCCTTCACACGTCACTAACTATGGCTACACCTTC
CATSPSHVTNYGYTF
>TRBV10-3|many|TRBD1|TRBJ1-3
TGTGCCATCAGTGGACAGGGAGGAAACACCATATATTTT
CAISGQGGNTIYF
>TRBV4-1|many|NA|TRBJ2-2
TGCGCCAGCAGCCTAGACTTGAACACCGGGGAGCTGTTTTTT
CASSLDLNTGELFF
>TRBV6-5|many|NA|TRBJ1-6
TGTGCCAGCAGTAGGGACACCCTTGGTCTGCGGCCCCTCCACTTT
CASSRDTLGLRPLHF
>TRBV4-1|few|NA|TRBJ2-1
TGCGCCAGCAGCCAAGCGGGTGAGCAGTTCTTC
CASSQAGEQFF
>TRBV11-2|many|NA|TRBJ1-4
TGTGCCAGCAGCTTAGGCGGAGGAACTAATGAAAAACTGTTTTTT
CASSLGGGTNEKLFF
>TRBV11-2|many|TRBD1|TRBJ1-1
TGTGCCAGCAGCCGGACAGGGGTGGGTCGGACTGAAGCTTTCTTT
CASSRTGVGRTEAFF
>TRBV27|NA|TRBD1|TRBJ1-2
TGTGCCAGCAGCCCATCACCGGGACAGAATTCCTATGGCTACACCTTC
CASSPSPGQNSYGYTF
>TRBV14|many|TRBD2|TRBJ2-2
TGTGCCAGCAGCCAAAGGCAGCTGGGAGGGACCGGGGAGCTGTTTTTT
CASSQRQLGGTGELFF
>TRBV2|many|NA|TRBJ2-2
TGTGCCAGCAACTCGGTAAAAACCGGGGAGCTGTTTTTT
CASNSVKTGELFF
>TRBV9|NA|TRBD2|TRBJ2-2
TGTGCCAGCAGCTACGGACTAGCGGGGGTCGCCGGGGAGCTGTTTTTT
CASSYGLAGVAGELFF
>TRBV10-3|many|NA|TRBJ1-1
TGTGCCATCAGTGGGGGGGACCGTGAATTCACTGAAGCTTTCTTT
CAISGGDREFTEAFF
>TRBV6-5|few|NA|TRBJ2-3
TGTGCCACCGGGTTTTCTAGCACAGATACGCAGTATTTT
CATGFSSTDTQYF
>TRBV6-6|many|NA|TRBJ1-5
TGTGCCAGCAGTTACGGGGGGAGCAATCAGCCCCAGCATTTT
CASSYGGSNQPQHF
>TRBV7-2|NA|TRBD2|TRBJ2-3
TGTGCCAGCGGCTTGGGAGGGCCAGATACGCAGTATTTT
CASGLGGPDTQYF
>TRBV4-1|many|NA|TRBJ1-2
TGCGCCAGCAGCCAAGGGGAGGGGGATGCCTATGGCTACACCTTC
CASSQGEGDAYGYTF
>TRBV6-6|NA|NA|TRBJ2-7
TGTGCCAGCAGTTACTATCCAGGATCCTACGAGCAGTACTTC
CASSYYPGSYEQYF
>TRBV5-5|many|NA|TRBJ2-2
TGTGCCAGCAGCGTCTCCGGGACAACAACTACCGGGGAGCTGTTTTTT
CASSVSGTTTTGELFF
>TRBV18|many|NA|TRBJ2-2
TGTGCCAGCTCACTGGAACAGGATGACACCGGGGAGCTGTTTTTT
CASSLEQDDTGELFF
>TRBV6-5|many|TRBD1|TRBJ2-3
TGTGCCAGCAGTCAGACAGGGGGGGGCACAGATACGCAGTATTTT
CASSQTGGGTDTQYF
>TRBV6-1|many|NA|TRBJ1-2
TGTGCCAGCCAGGGGCAGGGCTCTAACTATGGCTACACCTTC
CASQGQGSNYGYTF
>TRBV9|NA|NA|TRBJ2-1
TGTGCCAGCAGCCCCCCCCGAGGGTACAATGAGCAGTTCTTC
CASSPPRGYNEQFF
>TRBV19|many|NA|TRBJ2-1
TGTGCCAGTAGTATAGATTGGAGGGAGCCATTACTTAATGAGCAGTTCTTC
CASSIDWREPLLNEQFF
>TRBV9|many|NA|TRBJ2-6
TGTGCCAGCAGCGTAGGGGGGGCTGGGGCCAACGTCCTGACTTTC
CASSVGGAGANVLTF
>TRBV29-1|many|NA|TRBJ2-2
TGCAGCGGGGGGGACACCGGGGAGCTGTTTTTT
CSGGDTGELFF
>TRBV7-6|many|TRBD2|TRBJ2-3
TGTGCCAGCAGCTTACCGGGAGGGGGCACAGATACGCAGTATTTT
CASSLPGGGTDTQYF
>TRBV5-1|few|NA|TRBJ2-5
TGCGCCAGCAGCTTGGCGGGAGAGACCCAGTACTTC
CASSLAGETQYF
>TRBV5-1|many|NA|TRBJ1-2
TGCGCCAGCAGCCAGTACGACAGCCTCTATGGCTACACCTTC
CASSQYDSLYGYTF
>TRBV4-3|many|TRBD2|TRBJ2-1
TGCGCCAGCAGCCGGGCGGGAGGGTATAACAATGAGCAGTTCTTC
CASSRAGGYNNEQFF
>TRBV2|many|NA|TRBJ1-3
TGTGCCAGCAGCACCCCCCGGGGGAACATCGGAAACACCATATATTTT
CASSTPRGNIGNTIYF
>TRBV4-3|many|TRBD1|TRBJ2-1
TGCGCCAGCAGCCGGGACAGGCTCCACAATGAGCAGTTCTTC
CASSRDRLHNEQFF
>TRBV4-2|many|NA|TRBJ2-3
TGTGCCAGCAGCCAAGCCTCTAGCACAGATACGCAGTATTTT
CASSQASSTDTQYF
>TRBV9|few|TRBD2|TRBJ2-1
TGTGCCAGCGGAAGCGGGAGCTCCTACAATGAGCAGTTCTTC
CASGSGSSYNEQFF
>TRBV6-5|many|NA|TRBJ2-6
TGTGCCAGCAGCTCGACTAGTGGGGCCAACGTCCTGACTTTC
CASSSTSGANVLTF
>TRBV29-1|many|NA|TRBJ2-3
TGCAGCGTTCGAGAGGACACAGATACGCAGTATTTT
CSVREDTDTQYF
>TRBV4-1|NA|NA|TRBJ1-6
TGCGCCAGCAGCCCAAGACAGTTAAGCTCCTATAATTCACCCCTCCACTTT
CASSPRQLSSYNSPLHF
>TRBV5-4|many|NA|TRBJ1-2
TGTGCCAGCAGCTTGGGGGGACAAAATACTTATGGCTACACCTTC
CASSLGGQNTYGYTF
>TRBV19|many|NA|TRBJ2-3
TGTGCCAGTAGTCTTAATCGACTGGATACGCAGTATTTT
CASSLNRLDTQYF
>TRBV7-9|many|NA|TRBJ1-5
TGTGCCAGCAGCTCCGAGAGGGCTACGGGTCAGCCCCAGCATTTT
CASSSERATGQPQHF
>TRBV5-1|many|NA|TRBJ2-2
TGCGCCAGCAGCCTCACCCCCGAGAGAAACACCGGGGAGCTGTTTTTT
CASSLTPERNTGELFF
>TRBV7-2|many|NA|TRBJ2-6
TGTGCCAGCAGCTTAGGTCAGGCTGGGGCCAACGTCCTGACTTTC
CASSLGQAGANVLTF